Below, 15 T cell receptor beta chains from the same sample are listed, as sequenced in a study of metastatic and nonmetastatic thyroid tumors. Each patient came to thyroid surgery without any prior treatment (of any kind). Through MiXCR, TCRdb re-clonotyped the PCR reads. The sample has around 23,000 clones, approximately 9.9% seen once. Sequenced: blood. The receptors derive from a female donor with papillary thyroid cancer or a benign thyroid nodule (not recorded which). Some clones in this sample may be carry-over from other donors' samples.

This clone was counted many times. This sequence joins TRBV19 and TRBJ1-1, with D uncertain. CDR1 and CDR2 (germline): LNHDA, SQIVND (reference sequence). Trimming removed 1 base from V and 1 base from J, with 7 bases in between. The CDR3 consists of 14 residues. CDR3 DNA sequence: TGTGCCAGTAGTATAGGACAAAGGAACACTGAAGCTTTCTTT. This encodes CASSIGQRNTEAFF.

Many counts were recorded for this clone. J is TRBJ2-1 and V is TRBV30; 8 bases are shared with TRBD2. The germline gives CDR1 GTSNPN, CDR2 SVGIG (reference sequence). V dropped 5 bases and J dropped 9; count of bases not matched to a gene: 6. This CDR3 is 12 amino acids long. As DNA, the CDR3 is TGTGCCTGGGGGACTAGGACGTTTGAGCAGTTCTTC. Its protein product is CAWGTRTFEQFF. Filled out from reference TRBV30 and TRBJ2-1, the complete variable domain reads SQTIHQWPATLVQPVGSPLSLECTVEGTSNPNLYWYRQAAGRGLQLLFYSVGIGQISSEVPQNLSASRPQDRQFILSSKKLLLSDSGFYLCAWGTRTFEQFFGPGTRLTVL.

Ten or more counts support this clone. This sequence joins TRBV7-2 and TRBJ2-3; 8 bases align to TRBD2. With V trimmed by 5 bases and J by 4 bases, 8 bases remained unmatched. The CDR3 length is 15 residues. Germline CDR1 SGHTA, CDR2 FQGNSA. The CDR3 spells CASSRSGSGADTQYF. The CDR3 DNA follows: TGTGCCAGCAGCAGGAGCGGGAGCGGGGCAGATACGCAGTATTTT.

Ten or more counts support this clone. For the CDR3, the DNA is TGCAGTGCTAGAGATTCTATGCAGGGGGGTTGGGAGTTCTTC. Protein product: CSARDSMQGGWEFF. The chain couples TRBV20-1 to TRBJ2-1, with D possibly matching TRBD1 (7 bases). V lost 0 bases and J lost 14, with 20 bases in between. Germline V CDR1 and CDR2: DFQATT, SNEGSKA (reference sequence). This CDR3 has 14 amino acids.

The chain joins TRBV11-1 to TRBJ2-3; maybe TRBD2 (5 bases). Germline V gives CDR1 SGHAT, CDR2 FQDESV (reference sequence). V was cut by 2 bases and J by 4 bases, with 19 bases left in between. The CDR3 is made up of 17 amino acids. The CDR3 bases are TGTGCCAGCAGCTTACCTCCTTGGCTGCGCGGGTCAGATACGCAGTATTTT. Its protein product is CASSLPPWLRGSDTQYF.

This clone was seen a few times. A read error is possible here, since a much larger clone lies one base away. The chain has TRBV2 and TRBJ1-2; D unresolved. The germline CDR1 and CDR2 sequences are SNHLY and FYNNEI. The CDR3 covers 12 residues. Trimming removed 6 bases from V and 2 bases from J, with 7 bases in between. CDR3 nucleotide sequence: TGTGCCAGCAGCCTCCCCAACTATGGCTACACCTTC. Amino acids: CASSLPNYGYTF.

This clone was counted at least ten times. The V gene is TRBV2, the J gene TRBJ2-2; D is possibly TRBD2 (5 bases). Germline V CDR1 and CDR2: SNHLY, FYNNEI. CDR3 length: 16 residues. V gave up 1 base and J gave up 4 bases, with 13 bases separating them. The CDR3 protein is CASSEVANRGTGELFF. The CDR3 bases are TGTGCCAGCAGTGAAGTAGCGAATCGGGGCACCGGGGAGCTGTTTTTT.

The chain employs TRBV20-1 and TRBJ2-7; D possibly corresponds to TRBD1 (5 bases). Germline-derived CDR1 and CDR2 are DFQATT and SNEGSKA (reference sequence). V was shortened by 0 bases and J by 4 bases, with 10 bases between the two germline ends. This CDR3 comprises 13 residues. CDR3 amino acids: CSARDIQVYEQYF. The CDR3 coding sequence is TGCAGTGCTAGAGATATACAGGTTTACGAGCAGTACTTC.

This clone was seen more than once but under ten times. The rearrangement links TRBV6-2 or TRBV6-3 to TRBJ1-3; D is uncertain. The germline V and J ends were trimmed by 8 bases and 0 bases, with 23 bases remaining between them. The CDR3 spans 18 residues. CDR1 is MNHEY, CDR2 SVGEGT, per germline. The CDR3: CASHYSSWQATSGNTIYF. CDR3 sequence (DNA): TGTGCCAGCCATTACTCGAGTTGGCAGGCAACCTCTGGAAACACCATATATTTT.

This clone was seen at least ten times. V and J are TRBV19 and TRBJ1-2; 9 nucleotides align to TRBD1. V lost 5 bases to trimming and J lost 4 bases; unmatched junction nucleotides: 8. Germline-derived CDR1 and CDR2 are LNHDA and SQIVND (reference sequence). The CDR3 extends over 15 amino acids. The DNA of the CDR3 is TGTGCCAGTAGTCCCTCCGGGACAGGGTTCTATGGCTACACCTTC. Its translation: CASSPSGTGFYGYTF. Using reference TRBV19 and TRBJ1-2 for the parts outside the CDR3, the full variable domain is DGGITQSPKYLFRKEGQNVTLSCEQNLNHDAMYWYRQDPGQGLRLIYYSQIVNDFQKGDIAEGYSVSREKKESFPLTVTSAQKNPTAFYLCASSPSGTGFYGYTFGSGTRLTVV.

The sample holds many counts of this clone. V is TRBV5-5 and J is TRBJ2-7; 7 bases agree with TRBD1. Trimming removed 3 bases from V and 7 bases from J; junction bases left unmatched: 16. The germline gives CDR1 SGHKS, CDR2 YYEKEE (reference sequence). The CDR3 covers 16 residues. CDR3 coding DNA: TGTGCCAGCAGCTCGTCGCTAGGACAGGTGCGTCGGGAGCAGTACTTC. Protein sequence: CASSSSLGQVRREQYF.

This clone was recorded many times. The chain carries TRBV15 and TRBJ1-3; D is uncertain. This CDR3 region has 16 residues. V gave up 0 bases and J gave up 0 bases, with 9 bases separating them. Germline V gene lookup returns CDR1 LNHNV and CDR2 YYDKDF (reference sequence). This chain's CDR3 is CATSRDWGFSGNTIYF. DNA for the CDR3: TGTGCCACCAGCAGAGATTGGGGATTCTCTGGAAACACCATATATTTT. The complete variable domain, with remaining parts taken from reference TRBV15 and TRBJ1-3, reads DAMVIQNPRYQVTQFGKPVTLSCSQTLNHNVMYWYQQKSSQAPKLLFHYYDKDFNNEADTPDNFQSRRPNTSFCFLDIRSPGLGDTAMYLCATSRDWGFSGNTIYFGEGSWLTVV.

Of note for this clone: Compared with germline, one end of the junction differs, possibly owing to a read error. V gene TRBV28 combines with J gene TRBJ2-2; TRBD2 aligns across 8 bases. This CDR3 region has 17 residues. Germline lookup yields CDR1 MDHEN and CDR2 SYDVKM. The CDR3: CANSFKDSGGDTGELFF. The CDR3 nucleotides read TGTGCCAACAGTTTTAAGGACTCGGGGGGGGACACCGGGGAGCTGTTTTTT.

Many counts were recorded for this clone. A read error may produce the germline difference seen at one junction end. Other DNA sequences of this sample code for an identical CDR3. DNA for the CDR3: TGTGCCAGCAGCTCCCGGGACATAGGAACAATCGGGGAACTGTTTTTT. Its translation: CASSSRDIGTIGELFF. V is TRBV7-8 and J is TRBJ2-2; a weak D match, TRBD1 (6 bases). This CDR3 spans 16 amino acids. CDR1 SGHVS and CDR2 FQNEAQ come from the germline V gene.

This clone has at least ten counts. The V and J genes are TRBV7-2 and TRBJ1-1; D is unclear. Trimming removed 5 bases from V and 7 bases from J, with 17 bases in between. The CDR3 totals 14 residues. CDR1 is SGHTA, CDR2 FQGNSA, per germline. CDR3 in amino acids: CASSQSSKGGEAFF. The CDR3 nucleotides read TGTGCCAGCAGCCAGAGTTCAAAAGGAGGTGAAGCTTTCTTT.